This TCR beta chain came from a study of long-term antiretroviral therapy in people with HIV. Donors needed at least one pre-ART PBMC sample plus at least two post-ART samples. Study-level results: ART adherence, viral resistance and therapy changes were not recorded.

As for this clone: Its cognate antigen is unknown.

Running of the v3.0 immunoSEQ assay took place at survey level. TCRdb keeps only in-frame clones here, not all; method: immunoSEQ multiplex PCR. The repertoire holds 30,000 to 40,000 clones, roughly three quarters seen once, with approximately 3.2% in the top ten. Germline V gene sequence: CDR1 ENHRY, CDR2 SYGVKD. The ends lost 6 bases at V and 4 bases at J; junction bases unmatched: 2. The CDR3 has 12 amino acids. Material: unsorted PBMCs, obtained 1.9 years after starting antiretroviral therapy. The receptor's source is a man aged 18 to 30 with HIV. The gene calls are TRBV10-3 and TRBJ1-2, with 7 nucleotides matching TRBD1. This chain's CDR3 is CAIRGQPYGYTF. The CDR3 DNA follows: TGTGCCATCAGGGGACAGCCCTATGGCTACACCTTC.